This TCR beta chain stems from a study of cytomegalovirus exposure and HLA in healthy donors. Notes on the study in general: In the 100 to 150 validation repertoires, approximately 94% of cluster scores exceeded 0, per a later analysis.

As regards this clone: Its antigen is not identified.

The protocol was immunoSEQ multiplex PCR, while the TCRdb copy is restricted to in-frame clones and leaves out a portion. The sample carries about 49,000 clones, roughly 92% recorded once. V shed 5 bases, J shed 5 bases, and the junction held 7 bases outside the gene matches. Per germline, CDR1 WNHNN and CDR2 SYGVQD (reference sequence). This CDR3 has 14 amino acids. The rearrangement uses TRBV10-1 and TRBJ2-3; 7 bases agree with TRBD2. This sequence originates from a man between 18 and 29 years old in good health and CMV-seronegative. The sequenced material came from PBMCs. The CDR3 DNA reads TGCGCCAGCAGTCGGGGGAGGGCCGAAGATACGCAGTATTTT. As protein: CASSRGRAEDTQYF.